These T cell receptor beta chains were read from a single sample in a study of T cells in Graves' hyperthyroidism and ophthalmopathy. TCRdb used MiXCR to reprocess the multiplex PCR reads, holding one entry per CDR3 protein. The sample carries around 760,000 distinct CDR3 sequences, roughly a third recorded once. What was sequenced was blood. The source of these receptors is a woman aged 40 to 50 with Graves' hyperthyroidism. CDR3s include the opening cysteine and the closing phenylalanine or tryptophan. Each record gives: clone size, D gene, J gene, V gene, CDR3 DNA, CDR3 protein. The D gene is left open where the match is weak. Expanded clones get a size class; other rows say once, few or many, or leave the size out.

abundance: few; d_gene: .; j_gene: TRBJ1-2; v_gene: TRBV2; CDR3nt: TGTGCCAGCAGCGCGGAAGTTTATGGCTACACCTTC; CDR3aa: CASSAEVYGYTF
abundance: many; d_gene: TRBD1; j_gene: TRBJ2-7; v_gene: TRBV15; CDR3nt: TGTGCCACCAGCAGACAGGGGGCTTCCTACGAGCAGTACTTC; CDR3aa: CATSRQGASYEQYF
abundance: many; d_gene: .; j_gene: TRBJ1-4; v_gene: TRBV19; CDR3nt: TGTGCCAGTAGTATGACAAGAGGGTCGAATGAAAAACTGTTTTTT; CDR3aa: CASSMTRGSNEKLFF
abundance: many; d_gene: .; j_gene: TRBJ1-1; v_gene: TRBV10-2; CDR3nt: TGCGCCAGCAGTGAGTGGGGGTCGGGGTCCGATATAGGTGAAGCTTTCTTT; CDR3aa: CASSEWGSGSDIGEAFF
abundance: many; d_gene: .; j_gene: TRBJ2-7; v_gene: TRBV7-2; CDR3nt: TGTGCCAGCAGCCTAGGGCCAGGACAGTTCAACGAGCAGTACTTC; CDR3aa: CASSLGPGQFNEQYF
abundance: .; d_gene: .; j_gene: TRBJ2-5; v_gene: TRBV6-5; CDR3nt: TGTGCCAGCAGTTATACTGTTGGGGTACAAGAGACCCAGTACTTC; CDR3aa: CASSYTVGVQETQYF
abundance: many; d_gene: .; j_gene: TRBJ1-1; v_gene: TRBV12-3/TRBV12-4; CDR3nt: TGTGCCAGCAGTCAAACCTCAGGGCCCCCTAACACTGAAGCTTTCTTT; CDR3aa: CASSQTSGPPNTEAFF
abundance: many; d_gene: .; j_gene: TRBJ1-5; v_gene: TRBV12-3/TRBV12-4; CDR3nt: TGTGCCAGCAGCCAATCAGGGAATCAGCCCCAGCATTTT; CDR3aa: CASSQSGNQPQHF
abundance: .; d_gene: TRBD1; j_gene: TRBJ1-1; v_gene: TRBV10-2; CDR3nt: TGTGCCAGCAGGGACAGTCCTATCATGAACACTGAAGCTTTCTTT; CDR3aa: CASRDSPIMNTEAFF
abundance: many; d_gene: .; j_gene: TRBJ2-7; v_gene: TRBV20-1; CDR3nt: TGCAGTGCTAGAACAGGGTACTCCTACGAGCAGTACTTC; CDR3aa: CSARTGYSYEQYF
abundance: .; d_gene: TRBD1; j_gene: TRBJ2-2; v_gene: TRBV7-2; CDR3nt: TGTGCCAGCAGTTTACGACAGGGATGGAGTGACACCGGGGAGCTGTTTTTT; CDR3aa: CASSLRQGWSDTGELFF
abundance: many; d_gene: .; j_gene: TRBJ1-1; v_gene: TRBV20-1; CDR3nt: TGCAGTGCTACAGGACCCTTGAACACTGAAGCTTTCTTT; CDR3aa: CSATGPLNTEAFF
abundance: many; d_gene: TRBD1; j_gene: TRBJ2-6; v_gene: TRBV6-1; CDR3nt: TGTGCCAGCAGGCGGGGGACAGGGAACGGGGCCAACGTCCTGACTTTC; CDR3aa: CASRRGTGNGANVLTF
abundance: many; d_gene: .; j_gene: TRBJ2-2; v_gene: TRBV25-1; CDR3nt: TGTGCCAGCAGTTCACAGCATTCGAACACCGGGGAGCTGTTTTTT; CDR3aa: CASSSQHSNTGELFF
abundance: .; d_gene: .; j_gene: TRBJ1-1; v_gene: TRBV29-1; CDR3nt: TGCAGCTTAGTAGGGGACGGTGAAGCTTTCTTT; CDR3aa: CSLVGDGEAFF
abundance: many; d_gene: .; j_gene: TRBJ1-1; v_gene: TRBV7-9; CDR3nt: TGTGCCAGCAGCGGGTTTGACACTGAAGCTTTCTTT; CDR3aa: CASSGFDTEAFF
abundance: .; d_gene: .; j_gene: TRBJ2-5; v_gene: TRBV5-1; CDR3nt: TGCGCCAGCAGCCTAACTCTAAGATGGGGAGAGACCCAGTACTTC; CDR3aa: CASSLTLRWGETQYF
abundance: .; d_gene: .; j_gene: TRBJ1-2; v_gene: TRBV3-1; CDR3nt: TGTGCCAGCAGCCAAGATACGGGGATAGGCTACACCTTC; CDR3aa: CASSQDTGIGYTF
abundance: .; d_gene: .; j_gene: TRBJ1-2; v_gene: TRBV30; CDR3nt: TGTGCCTGGTGTTTGCATCAGGTGCTCGGCTACACCTTC; CDR3aa: CAWCLHQVLGYTF
abundance: many; d_gene: TRBD2; j_gene: TRBJ2-2; v_gene: TRBV5-1; CDR3nt: TGCGCCAGCAGCTTGAGGGCGACTAGCGGGAACACCGGGGAGCTGTTTTTT; CDR3aa: CASSLRATSGNTGELFF
abundance: .; d_gene: TRBD2; j_gene: TRBJ2-7; v_gene: TRBV28; CDR3nt: TGTGCCAGCAGTTACCCAACTAGCGGGAGCTACGAGCAGTACTTC; CDR3aa: CASSYPTSGSYEQYF
abundance: many; d_gene: .; j_gene: TRBJ2-5; v_gene: TRBV7-9; CDR3nt: TGTGCCAGCAGCCCCCAAGACGGAGGTGTGACCCAGTACTTC; CDR3aa: CASSPQDGGVTQYF
abundance: many; d_gene: .; j_gene: TRBJ1-1; v_gene: TRBV6-6; CDR3nt: TGTGCCAGCAGTCCCCCTGAAGCTTTCTTT; CDR3aa: CASSPPEAFF
abundance: few; d_gene: .; j_gene: TRBJ1-1; v_gene: TRBV19; CDR3nt: TGTGCCAGTACCCCTAGTCCGGGGAACACTGAAGCTTTCTTT; CDR3aa: CASTPSPGNTEAFF
abundance: .; d_gene: .; j_gene: TRBJ2-7; v_gene: TRBV10-3; CDR3nt: TGTGCCAGCAGCTGGGGCCGGGGATACGAGCAGTACTTC; CDR3aa: CASSWGRGYEQYF
abundance: few; d_gene: .; j_gene: TRBJ1-2; v_gene: TRBV19; CDR3nt: TGTGCCAGTAGTATGAGGGGTCCAAGCGGCTATGGCTACACCTTC; CDR3aa: CASSMRGPSGYGYTF
abundance: .; d_gene: .; j_gene: TRBJ1-3; v_gene: TRBV3-1; CDR3nt: TGTGCCAGCAGCCAGTCAGGGATCTCTGGAAACACCATATATTTT; CDR3aa: CASSQSGISGNTIYF
abundance: few; d_gene: .; j_gene: TRBJ1-2; v_gene: TRBV6-1; CDR3nt: TGTGCCAGCAGATTGATAAGGGTTCACTATGGCTACACCTTC; CDR3aa: CASRLIRVHYGYTF
abundance: many; d_gene: .; j_gene: TRBJ1-2; v_gene: TRBV5-4; CDR3nt: TGTGCCAGCAGCCCGACCCGGGACGGTGGCCGAGGCTACACCTTC; CDR3aa: CASSPTRDGGRGYTF
abundance: few; d_gene: TRBD2; j_gene: TRBJ2-5; v_gene: TRBV5-6; CDR3nt: TGTGCCAGCAGCTTATTAGCGGGAGAGTGGGAGACCCAGTACTTC; CDR3aa: CASSLLAGEWETQYF
abundance: .; d_gene: TRBD1; j_gene: TRBJ1-2; v_gene: TRBV11-2; CDR3nt: TGTGCCAGCAGCAGAGGACAGGAGGCCTATGGCTACACCTTC; CDR3aa: CASSRGQEAYGYTF
abundance: .; d_gene: .; j_gene: TRBJ1-1; v_gene: TRBV6-5; CDR3nt: TGTGCCAGCAGTTACGATGGGGGCGGGTACACTGAAGCTTTCTTT; CDR3aa: CASSYDGGGYTEAFF
abundance: .; d_gene: TRBD1; j_gene: TRBJ1-4; v_gene: TRBV7-2; CDR3nt: TGTGCCAGCAGCTTGCCTCCGGGACAGGGGGCAGGGAAACTGTTTTTT; CDR3aa: CASSLPPGQGAGKLFF
abundance: .; d_gene: .; j_gene: TRBJ1-2; v_gene: TRBV9; CDR3nt: TGTGCCAGCAGCGTAGAGACAACTTCCCCACTTGGCTACACCTTC; CDR3aa: CASSVETTSPLGYTF
abundance: many; d_gene: .; j_gene: TRBJ2-6; v_gene: TRBV29-1; CDR3nt: TGCAGCGCCTGTTGGTCTGGGGCCAACGTCCTGACTTTC; CDR3aa: CSACWSGANVLTF
abundance: many; d_gene: .; j_gene: TRBJ2-7; v_gene: TRBV5-6; CDR3nt: TGTGCCAGCAGCTTGAGGGGGAATCACGAGCAGTACTTC; CDR3aa: CASSLRGNHEQYF
abundance: .; d_gene: .; j_gene: TRBJ2-1; v_gene: TRBV20-1; CDR3nt: TGCAGTGCTAGTGTCTCGGATGAGCAGTTCTTC; CDR3aa: CSASVSDEQFF
abundance: .; d_gene: .; j_gene: TRBJ1-5; v_gene: TRBV7-9; CDR3nt: TGTGCCAGCAGCGCCCGTATGGAACGGGGAGAGACCCAGCATTTT; CDR3aa: CASSARMERGETQHF
abundance: .; d_gene: TRBD1; j_gene: TRBJ1-5; v_gene: TRBV4-3; CDR3nt: TGCGCCAGCAGCCAAGTCTTGGACAGGGTAAATCAGCCCCAGCATTTT; CDR3aa: CASSQVLDRVNQPQHF
abundance: .; d_gene: TRBD2; j_gene: TRBJ2-5; v_gene: TRBV7-2; CDR3nt: TGTGCCAGCAGCCTGCGATGGACTAGCGGGGGGGCCCAGTACTTC; CDR3aa: CASSLRWTSGGAQYF
abundance: many; d_gene: .; j_gene: TRBJ2-5; v_gene: TRBV7-8; CDR3nt: TGTGCCAGCAGCTTAACCTTATTATCGGAGACCCAGTACTTC; CDR3aa: CASSLTLLSETQYF
abundance: few; d_gene: TRBD2; j_gene: TRBJ2-7; v_gene: TRBV12-3/TRBV12-4; CDR3nt: TGTGCCAGCAGTTTATTAGGACTAGCGGGCGAGCAGTACTTC; CDR3aa: CASSLLGLAGEQYF
abundance: many; d_gene: .; j_gene: TRBJ1-2; v_gene: TRBV24-1; CDR3nt: TGTGCCACCTATGCGGACTATGGCTACACCTTC; CDR3aa: CATYADYGYTF
abundance: few; d_gene: TRBD1; j_gene: TRBJ2-7; v_gene: TRBV12-3/TRBV12-4; CDR3nt: TGTGCCAGCACTTTAGGGACAGTCTACGAGCAGTACTTC; CDR3aa: CASTLGTVYEQYF
abundance: .; d_gene: TRBD1; j_gene: TRBJ2-7; v_gene: TRBV19; CDR3nt: TGTGCCAGTAGTATAGGCCTTTCACAGGGGGGAAGAGCCTACGAGCAGTGCTTC; CDR3aa: CASSIGLSQGGRAYEQCF
abundance: .; d_gene: .; j_gene: TRBJ1-1; v_gene: TRBV3-1; CDR3nt: TGTGCCGCCGCAACGGGGAACACTGAAGCTTTCTTT; CDR3aa: CAAATGNTEAFF
abundance: .; d_gene: .; j_gene: TRBJ1-5; v_gene: TRBV6-5; CDR3nt: TGTGCCAGCAGTTACAACGGGGATAGCAATCAGCCCCAGCATTTT; CDR3aa: CASSYNGDSNQPQHF
abundance: many; d_gene: .; j_gene: TRBJ1-1; v_gene: TRBV11-2; CDR3nt: TGTGCCAGCAGCTCGGGGGGAAAGAACACTGAAGCTTTCTTT; CDR3aa: CASSSGGKNTEAFF
abundance: .; d_gene: .; j_gene: TRBJ2-2; v_gene: TRBV20-1; CDR3nt: TGCAGTGCTGGAGGGCGCGGCACCGGGGAGCTGTTTTTT; CDR3aa: CSAGGRGTGELFF
abundance: few; d_gene: .; j_gene: TRBJ1-2; v_gene: TRBV20-1; CDR3nt: TGCAGTGGACTACCGCTCTATGGCTACACCTTC; CDR3aa: CSGLPLYGYTF
abundance: many; d_gene: .; j_gene: TRBJ2-6; v_gene: TRBV11-1; CDR3nt: TGTGCCAGCAGCTTCTTCTCTGGGGCCAACGTCCTGACTTTC; CDR3aa: CASSFFSGANVLTF
abundance: .; d_gene: .; j_gene: TRBJ1-2; v_gene: TRBV6-5; CDR3nt: TGTGCCAGCAGTCCCGGGCCGGACTCCTATGGCTACACCTTC; CDR3aa: CASSPGPDSYGYTF
abundance: many; d_gene: .; j_gene: TRBJ2-7; v_gene: TRBV7-9; CDR3nt: TGTGCCAGCAGCTTGACTACAGGGAGGTACGAGCAGTACTTC; CDR3aa: CASSLTTGRYEQYF
abundance: .; d_gene: .; j_gene: TRBJ1-1; v_gene: TRBV29-1; CDR3nt: TGCAGCGCCTCAGTGATTGACGCTGAAGCTTTCTTT; CDR3aa: CSASVIDAEAFF